A selection of T cell receptor beta chains follows, all from one sample in a study of blood T cell repertoires in COVID-19. Assay: immunoSEQ multiplex PCR; the TCRdb copy retains only in-frame clones and omits some. The table includes 200,000 to 300,000 clones, 70% to 90% detected once. The sample taken for sequencing was PBMCs or T cells enriched from blood (not recorded which). Receptor source: a woman aged 40-49 years with acute COVID-19. CDR3s include the opening cysteine and the closing phenylalanine or tryptophan. D genes are given only for firm matches. Some rows mark clone size as missing; the rest say once, few, many or name a class of expanded clone.

>TRBJ2-3|-|TRBV13|-
TGTGCCAGCAGCCCCACCGAGGAACGGGGGAACACAGATACGCAGTATTTT
CASSPTEERGNTDTQYF
>TRBJ1-2|-|TRBV27|-
TGTGCCAGCAGTTTAACAGGGAATGCTGGCTACACCTTC
CASSLTGNAGYTF
>TRBJ1-5|-|TRBV21-1|-
TGTGCCAGCGGGACAGGGGGCAATCAGCCCCAGCATTTT
CASGTGGNQPQHF
>TRBJ2-3|once|TRBV7-9|-
TGTGCCAGCAGCTTAGAGGCGGCAGGGAGGACGGATACGCAGTATTTT
CASSLEAAGRTDTQYF
>TRBJ2-3|-|TRBV11-2|TRBD2
TGTGCCAGCAGCCCCCACGGCGGGAGGAAGACAGATACGCAGTATTTT
CASSPHGGRKTDTQYF
>TRBJ1-4|-|TRBV27|-
TGTGCCAGCAGTTTACAGGGCGCTAATGAAAAACTGTTTTTT
CASSLQGANEKLFF
>TRBJ1-1|-|TRBV5-1|TRBD1
TGCGCCAGCAGCTTACAGGGGGCCGAGACTGAAGCTTTCTTT
CASSLQGAETEAFF
>TRBJ2-5|-|TRBV6-2/TRBV6-3|-
TGTGCCAGCAGTTATATTACCGACCCAAGAGGGGAGACCCAGTACTTC
CASSYITDPRGETQYF
>TRBJ1-1|-|TRBV24-1|-
TGTGCCACCATACGGGGGGGCGACACTGAAGCTTTCTTT
CATIRGGDTEAFF
>TRBJ1-1|-|TRBV6-2/TRBV6-3|-
TGTGCCAGCAGTCCGGACACTGAAGCTTTCTTT
CASSPDTEAFF
>TRBJ1-4|-|TRBV12-5|TRBD1
TGTGCTAGTGGTCCGGGACAGGGTAATGAAAAACTGTTTTTT
CASGPGQGNEKLFF
>TRBJ2-5|-|TRBV19|TRBD2
TGTGCCAGTAGTATTACGGGGGGAGTGGAGACCCAGTACTTC
CASSITGGVETQYF
>TRBJ1-1|-|TRBV5-1|-
TGCGCCAGCAGCGGACCCGGGAGATTGAACACTGAAGCTTTCTTT
CASSGPGRLNTEAFF
>TRBJ2-5|once|TRBV19|-
TGTGCCAGTAGTCCCTTGGGGCGGACACCACAAGAGACCCAGTACTTC
CASSPLGRTPQETQYF
>TRBJ2-3|few|TRBV24-1|TRBD2
TGTGCCACCAGTGACCGTAGACTAGCGGGAGGGCCGGATACGCAGTATTTT
CATSDRRLAGGPDTQYF
>TRBJ2-7|few|TRBV11-2|-
TGTGCCAGCAGCTTAATTGGAGGGGATCCCTACGAGCAGTACTTC
CASSLIGGDPYEQYF
>TRBJ1-1|once|TRBV19|-
TGTGCCAGTACCACGAGACAGCTTTTGAACACTGAAGCTTTCTTT
CASTTRQLLNTEAFF
>TRBJ2-1|-|TRBV29-1|TRBD1
TGCAGCGTTGGGGACAGGAGTATAGATTTCTACAATGAGCAGTTCTTC
CSVGDRSIDFYNEQFF
>TRBJ1-1|-|TRBV2|-
TGTGCCAGCAGTCTGGGCTTTGAAGCTTTCTTT
CASSLGFEAFF
>TRBJ1-4|-|TRBV4-1|-
TGCGCCAGCAGCCAAGTTGGAGGAAAACTGTTTTTT
CASSQVGGKLFF
>TRBJ2-3|-|TRBV9|TRBD2
TGTGCCAGCAGCCCAGTAGCGGGAAGCACAGATACGCAGTATTTT
CASSPVAGSTDTQYF
>TRBJ2-2|-|TRBV11-3|TRBD1
TGTGCCAGCAGCCTAACCGGGACAGGGGGCACCGGGGAGCTGTTTTTT
CASSLTGTGGTGELFF
>TRBJ2-7|-|TRBV3-1/TRBV3-2|-
TGTGCCAGCAGCCAAGATTCGCCGCCTCGGGACTACGAGCAGTACTTC
CASSQDSPPRDYEQYF
>TRBJ2-7|once|TRBV5-1|TRBD1
TGCGCCAGCAGCCTAGGACAGGGCTTCTACGAGCAGTACTTC
CASSLGQGFYEQYF
>TRBJ1-3|-|TRBV7-9|TRBD1
TGTGCCAGCAGTTCTACAGGGGGGAATGGAAACACCATATATTTT
CASSSTGGNGNTIYF
>TRBJ1-2|-|TRBV25-1|-
TGTGCCAGCACCCAGACAGCCCAATACTATGGCTACACCTTC
CASTQTAQYYGYTF
>TRBJ2-1|few|TRBV5-4|-
TGTGCCAGCAGCTGGAGGTGGGTAGACAATGAGCAGTTCTTC
CASSWRWVDNEQFF
>TRBJ2-1|once|TRBV5-6|-
TGTGCCAGCAGCTTGTCAGGGGGAGGTGAGCAGTTCTTC
CASSLSGGGEQFF
>TRBJ2-2|-|TRBV19|TRBD2
TGTGCCAGTAGTATAACCCTAGCGGGAGATCCCACCGGGGAGCTGTTTTTT
CASSITLAGDPTGELFF
>TRBJ2-7|once|TRBV7-2|TRBD2
TGTGCCAGCAGCTACGGGACTAGCGGAACCTACGAGCAGTACTTC
CASSYGTSGTYEQYF
>TRBJ2-2|-|TRBV7-9|TRBD2
TGTGCCAGCAGTCCGGGGGGGACCGGGGAGCTGTTTTTT
CASSPGGTGELFF
>TRBJ2-1|few|TRBV4-3|-
TGCGCCAGCAGCTACACGCGGAACAATGAGCAGTTCTTC
CASSYTRNNEQFF
>TRBJ2-3|-|TRBV18|TRBD1
TGTGCCAGCTCACCAATGACAGGGTCCATAGATACGCAGTATTTT
CASSPMTGSIDTQYF
>TRBJ1-1|-|TRBV5-1|-
TGCGCCAGCAGCGCCACCGGGACAACAAACACTGAAGCTTTCTTT
CASSATGTTNTEAFF
>TRBJ1-2|-|TRBV7-9|TRBD1
TGTGCCAGCAGCTTAGATGAATCGACAGGGGCCACCTTC
CASSLDESTGATF
>TRBJ2-7|-|TRBV7-2|-
TGTGCCAGCAGCTTAGCCCACCGGGGCTACGAGCAGTACTTC
CASSLAHRGYEQYF
>TRBJ2-2|-|TRBV24-1|-
TGTGCCACCAGTGATTCTTGGCGGGCGAACACCGGGGAGCTGTTTTTT
CATSDSWRANTGELFF
>TRBJ2-1|-|TRBV5-1|TRBD1
TGCGCCAGCAGCTCCCGGGCAGGGGGCTACAATGAGCAGTTCTTC
CASSSRAGGYNEQFF
>TRBJ1-2|-|TRBV4-2|-
TGTGCCAGCAGCCCCTCCCTGAGGACAGACACTAACTATGGCTACACCTTC
CASSPSLRTDTNYGYTF
>TRBJ2-3|once|TRBV27|-
TGTGCCAGCAGTTCTCCGGCGGGCAGCACAGATACGCAGTATTTT
CASSSPAGSTDTQYF
>TRBJ2-7|-|TRBV4-2|-
TGTGCCAGCAGCCAACATTCCCAGGGCAGCTCCTACGAGCAGTACTTC
CASSQHSQGSSYEQYF
>TRBJ2-1|-|TRBV5-1|TRBD2
TGCGCCAGCAGCTCCGAACTAGCGGGAGGGCTCAGTGAGCAGTTCTTC
CASSSELAGGLSEQFF